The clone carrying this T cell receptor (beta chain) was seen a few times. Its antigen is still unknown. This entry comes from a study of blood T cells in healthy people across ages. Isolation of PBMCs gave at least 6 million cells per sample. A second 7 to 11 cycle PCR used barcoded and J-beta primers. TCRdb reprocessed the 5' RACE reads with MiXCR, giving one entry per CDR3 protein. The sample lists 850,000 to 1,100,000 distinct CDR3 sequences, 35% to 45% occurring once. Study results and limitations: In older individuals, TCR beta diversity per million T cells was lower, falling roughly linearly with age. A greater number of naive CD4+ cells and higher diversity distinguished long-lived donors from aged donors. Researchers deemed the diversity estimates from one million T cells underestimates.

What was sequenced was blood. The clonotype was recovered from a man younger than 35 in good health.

The CDR3 DNA reads TGTGCCAGCAGCGTAGGATGGGACAGAGCCCTAGGTGGGCAGTACTTC. It specifies CASSVGWDRALGGQYF. The V gene is TRBV9, the J gene TRBJ2-4; the match to TRBD1 covers 7 bases. V was pared by 0 bases and J by 13 bases, with 16 bases of the junction left unmatched. The CDR3 loop spans 16 amino acids. In germline, CDR1 is SGDLS, CDR2 YYNGEE.